This T cell receptor (beta chain) stems from a study of molecular identifiers for immune sequencing clone quantification. Looking at the study overall: Sequencing covered four of five parts into which replicate RNA from about 20,000 or 100,000 naive CD8 cells was split.

Both previously described methods and listed TCR primers were employed to make bulk TCR libraries. TCRdb redid the calling of the PCR reads with MiXCR, one entry per CDR3 protein. The sample includes about half a million distinct CDR3 sequences, roughly 26% seen only once; the top ten take around 0.79%. Only a few counts were recorded for this clonotype. The CDR3 runs 15 residues. Germline loops: CDR1 LNHNV, CDR2 YYDKDF (reference sequence). Trimming pared 0 bases from V and 3 bases from J, leaving 12 bases between. The CD8+CD4-CCR7+CD45RA+ phenotype defined the sorted naive CD8 T cells. The rearrangement links TRBV15 to TRBJ2-7; D unclear. Material: naive CD8+ T cells from blood, with Jurkat cell RNA spiked in. Sample subset: FACS-sorted CD8+CD4-CCR7+CD45RA+ naive T cells. This receptor was identified in a human donor in good health. Some libraries in this study had Jurkat cell RNA spiked in. CDR3 protein: CATSRDRTRNYEQYF. The CDR3 coding sequence is TGTGCCACCAGCAGAGATAGAACGAGGAACTACGAGCAGTACTTC. The full variable domain, in which reference TRBV15 and TRBJ2-7 provide the parts outside the CDR3, is DAMVIQNPRYQVTQFGKPVTLSCSQTLNHNVMYWYQQKSSQAPKLLFHYYDKDFNNEADTPDNFQSRRPNTSFCFLDIRSPGLGDTAMYLCATSRDRTRNYEQYFGPGTRLTVT.